This record covers a single T cell receptor (beta chain). Its target is unknown. Extraction of total RNA produced a minimum of 6 micrograms from each sample. Germline CDR1 and CDR2: MNHNS and SASEGT. This CDR3 spans 13 amino acids. The data were obtained in a study of blood T cells in healthy people across ages. Broader study findings: The fall in TCR beta diversity per million T cells was roughly linear with age. The unknown donor CMV status may have confounded expanded clonotype changes.

Then a second PCR, running roughly 7 to 11 cycles, was carried out with a sample-barcoded 5' primer and a J-beta primer mix. Each of the samples gave a minimum of 3 million paired-end reads that contained CDR3. In TCRdb, the 5' RACE reads were re-called with MiXCR into one record per CDR3 protein. The sample consists of about a million distinct CDR3 sequences, about 51% of them appearing once. Source material: blood. The rearrangement joins TRBV6-1 to TRBJ2-1; TRBD2 aligns across 7 bases. The J call could be wrong; TRBJ2-7 is a better fit for the DNA end. This TCR was sampled from a woman between 55 and 75 years old in good health. CDR3 amino acids: CASSGLAYNEQYF. As DNA, the CDR3 is TGTGCCAGCAGTGGACTAGCCTACAATGAGCAGTACTTC.